These 10 T cell receptor beta chains originate from one sample sequenced in a study of Tregs in tolerant kidney transplant recipients. Recipients received nonmyeloablative bone marrow transplants from related graft donors, with transient mixed chimerism. Sequenced by immunoSEQ multiplex PCR; TCRdb stores in-frame clones only, minus some. Of roughly 64,000 clones in the sample, 70% to 90% were seen once. Sequencing was performed on CD4+ T cells from blood (PBMCs), taken 6 months after the transplant. All receptors come from a human patient who received a combined kidney and bone marrow transplant. Some T cells may be graft donor cells.

This rearrangement joins TRBV5-1 to TRBJ1-1; 8 bases agree with TRBD1. CDR1 and CDR2 (germline): SGHRS, YFSETQ. Losses at the gene ends were 0 bases for V and 1 base for J; bases not matched to a gene: 5. CDR3 length: 16 amino acids. CDR3 region: CASSLVTGAKNTEAFF. CDR3 nucleotides: TGCGCCAGCAGCTTGGTGACAGGGGCCAAGAACACTGAAGCTTTCTTT.

The rearrangement uses TRBV5-1 and TRBJ2-1; 9 bases are a match to TRBD2. CDR1 SGHRS and CDR2 YFSETQ come from the germline V gene. The ends lost 0 bases at V and 13 bases at J; junction bases unmatched: 14. This CDR3 contains 16 residues. Here the CDR3 DNA reads TGCGCCAGCAGCTTGGAGGCTAGCGGGACCCCACTGGCTCAGTTCTTC. Amino acids: CASSLEASGTPLAQFF.

In the case of this clone: Other DNA sequences within the sample encode an identical CDR3. The chain recombines TRBV12-5 with TRBJ1-6, with 7 positions matching TRBD1. The germline CDR1 and CDR2 sequences are LGHNT and FRNRAP. Losses at the gene ends were 5 bases for V and 7 bases for J; bases not matched to a gene: 5. The length of the CDR3 is 14 residues. CDR3 region: CASGPRGQNSPLHF. Written as DNA, the CDR3 is TGTGCTAGTGGTCCGAGGGGGCAGAATTCACCCCTCCACTTT.

This rearrangement joins TRBV11-2 to TRBJ2-7; 12 bases fit TRBD2. V was pared by 4 bases and J by 5 bases, with 6 bases of the junction left unmatched. CDR3 size: 15 residues. Germline values: CDR1 SGHAT, CDR2 FQNNGV. The CDR3 loop is CASSSLAGGRHEQYF. DNA for the CDR3: TGTGCCAGCAGCTCTCTAGCGGGAGGGCGACACGAGCAGTACTTC.

The chain links TRBV5-1 to TRBJ2-1; 10 positions agree with TRBD2. CDR3 length equals 17 residues. Unmatched junction bases numbered 10, after V lost 1 base and J lost 6 bases. Germline V gene lookup returns CDR1 SGHRS and CDR2 YFSETQ. CDR3 nucleotide sequence: TGCGCCAGCAGCTTGTCAGCGGGGGGGCCTCATGCCAATGAGCAGTTCTTC. This sequence encodes CASSLSAGGPHANEQFF.

The genes are TRBV18 and TRBJ1-3; the D gene is possibly TRBD1 (6 bases). V shed 3 bases and J shed 0 bases, with 12 bases lying between them. Germline V CDR1 and CDR2: KGHSH, LQKENI. The CDR3 is 16 residues long. The chain's CDR3 is CASSPDSEVSGNTIYF. In nucleotides, the CDR3 is TGTGCCAGCTCACCGGACAGTGAGGTCTCTGGAAACACCATATATTTT.

V is TRBV7-9 and J is TRBJ1-2; D is unclear. Trimming left V 1 base short and J 4 bases short, with 7 bases between. CDR1 is SEHNR, CDR2 FQNEAQ, per germline (reference sequence). The CDR3 is 13 amino acids. DNA of the CDR3: TGTGCCAGCAGCTTAGTAGAGGCCTATGGCTACACCTTC. Residues: CASSLVEAYGYTF. Based on the CDR3 plus reference TRBV7-9 and TRBJ1-2, the full variable domain is DTGVSQNPRHKITKRGQNVTFRCDPISEHNRLYWYRQTLGQGPEFLTYFQNEAQLEKSRLLSDRFSAERPKGSFSTLEIQRTEQGDSAMYLCASSLVEAYGYTFGSGTRLTVV.

The chain employs TRBV2 and TRBJ1-5, with 11 bases lining up with TRBD1. The V and J ends lost 7 bases and 0 bases, in that order; junction bases with no gene match: 8. The germline gives CDR1 SNHLY, CDR2 FYNNEI. The CDR3 covers 17 residues. The CDR3 bases are TGTGCCAGCACCCCGATGGGGACAGGGGGTAGCAATCAGCCCCAGCATTTT. Translated: CASTPMGTGGSNQPQHF.

This clone has more than one count but fewer than ten. The rearrangement uses TRBV7-6 and TRBJ2-7; 8 nucleotides align to TRBD1. The junction had 4 bases not matched to a gene; V was cut back by 5 bases and J by 7 bases. The CDR3 spans 12 residues. CDR1 is SGHVS and CDR2 is FNYEAQ in the germline V gene. The CDR3, as DNA: TGTGCCAGCAGCCCTTGGACAGGGGAGCAGTACTTC. It translates to CASSPWTGEQYF.

The J gene is TRBJ2-3, the V gene TRBV15; D might be TRBD1 (6 bases). The CDR3 is made up of 15 amino acids. Germline lookup yields CDR1 LNHNV and CDR2 YYDKDF (reference sequence). Trimming left V 5 bases short and J 5 bases short, with 17 bases between. CDR3 DNA sequence: TGTGCCACCAGCGGTGACAGGATCAAGGGAGATACGCAGTATTTT. Residues: CATSGDRIKGDTQYF.